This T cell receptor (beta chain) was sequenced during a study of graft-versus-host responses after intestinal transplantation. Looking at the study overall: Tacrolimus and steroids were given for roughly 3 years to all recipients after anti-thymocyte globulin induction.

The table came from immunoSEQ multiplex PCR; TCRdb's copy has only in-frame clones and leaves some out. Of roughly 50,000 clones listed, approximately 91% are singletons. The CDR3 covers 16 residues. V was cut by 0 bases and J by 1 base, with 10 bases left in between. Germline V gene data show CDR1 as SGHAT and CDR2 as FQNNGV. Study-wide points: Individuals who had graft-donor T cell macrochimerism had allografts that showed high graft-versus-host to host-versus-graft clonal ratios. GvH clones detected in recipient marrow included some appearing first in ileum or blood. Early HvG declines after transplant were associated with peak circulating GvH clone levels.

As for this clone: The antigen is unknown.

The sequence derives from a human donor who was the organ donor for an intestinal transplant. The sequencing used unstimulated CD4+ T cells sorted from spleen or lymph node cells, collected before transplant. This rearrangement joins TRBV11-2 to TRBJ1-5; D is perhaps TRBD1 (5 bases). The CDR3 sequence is CASSLDGAGSNQPQHF. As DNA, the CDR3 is TGTGCCAGCAGCTTAGACGGGGCGGGGAGCAATCAGCCCCAGCATTTT.